The 7 T cell receptor beta chains in this list originate from one sample, sequenced in a study of cytomegalovirus exposure and HLA in healthy donors (dated by TCRdb to 2016 to 2017). Library preparation employed the immunoSEQ multiplex PCR assay. The multiplex PCR relied on a mix of 60 forward primers for TCR Vbeta segments and 13 reverse primers for TCR Jbeta segments. Held by TCRdb, this immuneACCESS table contains in-frame sequences only and omits some clones. Under half of the omission traces to an unresolved V gene where checked; the cause of the rest is unknown. The sample table holds some 99,000 clones, of which under 80% were seen once. 2% to 2.5% of the sample rests with the top ten. Sequencing used PBMCs. All receptors derive from a man aged 35-49 years in good health and CMV-seronegative.

The rearrangement links TRBV5-6 to TRBJ1-4, with 8 bases lining up with TRBD1. The V segment lost 4 bases and the J segment 7 bases; nucleotides outside the gene matches: 15. This CDR3 is 17 amino acids long. Germline loops: CDR1 SGHDT, CDR2 YYEEEE. The CDR3 DNA follows: TGTGCCAGCAGCCCCCGGCGATCAGGGGGCAGCATTGAAAAACTGTTTTTT. Translating gives CASSPRRSGGSIEKLFF. The full variable domain, completed using reference TRBV5-6 and TRBJ1-4, is DAGVTQSPTHLIKTRGQQVTLRCSPKSGHDTVSWYQQALGQGPQFIFQYYEEEERQRGNFPDRFSGHQFPNYSSELNVNALLLGDSALYLCASSPRRSGGSIEKLFFGSGTQLSVL.

This sequence joins TRBV7-2 and TRBJ1-1; D is undetermined. CDR3 length: 13 residues. Germline V gene sequence: CDR1 SGHTA, CDR2 FQGNSA. The germline V and J ends were trimmed by 5 bases and 0 bases, with 7 bases remaining between them. CDR3 loop: CASSLDLNTEAFF. CDR3 nucleotides: TGTGCCAGCAGCCTAGACTTGAACACTGAAGCTTTCTTT.

This clone was found a few times. V and J are TRBV5-6 and TRBJ2-1, with a tentative D call TRBD1 (6 bases). There are 17 residues in the CDR3. Germline assignment: CDR1 SGHDT and CDR2 YYEEEE. V lost 3 bases to trimming and J lost 0 bases, with 16 bases between them. The CDR3 region has the DNA TGTGCCAGCAGCTGGGGGCCTCCACGTTTCTCCTACAATGAGCAGTTCTTC. Translated, it gives CASSWGPPRFSYNEQFF.

The rearrangement links TRBV19 to TRBJ2-1; 8 bases are shared with TRBD1. Per the germline V gene, CDR1 is LNHDA and CDR2 is SQIVND (reference sequence). V lost 4 bases to trimming and J lost 5 bases; unmatched junction nucleotides: 4. The CDR3 covers 14 residues. The CDR3 spells CASSNGDRNNEQFF. The DNA of the CDR3 is TGTGCCAGTAGTAATGGGGACAGGAACAATGAGCAGTTCTTC.

This clone was recorded a few times. The chain is built from TRBV7-2 and TRBJ2-1; 11 bases align to TRBD1. The CDR3 loop spans 19 amino acids. Germline CDR1 SGHTA, CDR2 FQGNSA. Losses at the gene ends were 3 bases for V and 4 bases for J; bases not matched to a gene: 14. In nucleotides, the CDR3 is TGTGCCAGCAGCTTTAGGAGGACAGGGGGCCGCCCCGAGTACAATGAGCAGTTCTTC. Translating it yields CASSFRRTGGRPEYNEQFF.

The chain carries TRBV6-6 and TRBJ2-2; TRBD1 agrees at 10 bases. CDR3 length equals 15 residues. Trimming at V came to 5 bases and at J to 6 bases, leaving 6 bases not matched to a gene. CDR1 and CDR2 (germline): MNHNY, SVGAGI (reference sequence). Written as DNA, the CDR3 is TGTGCCAGCAGTACCGGGACAGGGGAGGCCGGGGAGCTGTTTTTT. It yields the protein CASSTGTGEAGELFF.

The J gene is TRBJ2-5, the V gene TRBV7-2, with 10 nucleotides matching TRBD2. TRBJ2-7 matches the DNA end more closely, so the J call is doubtful. The CDR3 contains 15 residues. Germline CDR1 and CDR2: SGHTA and FQGNSA. The CDR3 loop is CASSSSSGRGYEQYF. The CDR3 DNA follows: TGTGCCAGCAGCTCCTCTAGCGGGAGAGGTTACGAGCAGTACTTC.